The clone carrying this TCR beta chain was counted between two and nine times. V was shortened by 3 bases and J by 2 bases, with 15 bases between the two germline ends. This CDR3 region has 16 residues. Germline assignment: CDR1 SGHAT and CDR2 FQNNGV. MiXCR, applied by TCRdb to the 5' RACE reads, yields one record per CDR3 protein. The sample records approximately 70,000 distinct CDR3 sequences, over 10% being singletons. These data originate in a study of early T cells in non-severe SARS-CoV-2 infection. The sample in question was whole blood, obtained at baseline. The sequence was collected from an adult who was a healthcare worker with PCR-confirmed SARS-CoV-2 infection or an uninfected control (not recorded which). The chain recombines TRBV11-2 with TRBJ2-3, with D perhaps given as TRBD1 or TRBD2 (5 bases each). The CDR3 nucleotides read TGTGCCAGCAGCTTCCGGGACGGAGAAGCCACAGATACGCAGTATTTT. Encoded protein: CASSFRDGEATDTQYF.